The subject of this entry is one T cell receptor beta chain. What it recognizes is unknown. TCRdb's table, derived via immunoSEQ multiplex PCR, lists solely in-frame clones and lacks some. The data contain 200,000 to 250,000 clones, more than 75% of them singletons. This entry comes from a study of cytotoxic CD8 clonotypes in ibrutinib-treated CLL. Study observations and caveats: Exceeding age-matched healthy donors, baseline clonality also tracked the counts of circulating CD8+ T cells. On treatment, the uncommon public clonotypes contracted or remained stable. Clonality showed a rise at ibrutinib response that reversed toward baseline at progression.

Genomic DNA (about 2.2 micrograms) was obtained from cryopreserved PBMCs for construction of TCR beta libraries. The germline V gene encodes CDR1 SGHDT and CDR2 YYEEEE. V shed 7 bases, J shed 1 base, and the junction held 9 bases outside the gene matches. The CDR3 sequence is 16 residues long. This sequence was found in a human donor with chronic lymphocytic leukemia. The sequencing used PBMCs, collected after 12 months of ibrutinib treatment. The chain employs TRBV5-6 and TRBJ2-2; 8 bases line up with TRBD1. DNA of the CDR3: TGTGCCAGCCCCACGTCCGGGACAGGGAACACCGGGGAGCTGTTTTTT. It specifies CASPTSGTGNTGELFF.